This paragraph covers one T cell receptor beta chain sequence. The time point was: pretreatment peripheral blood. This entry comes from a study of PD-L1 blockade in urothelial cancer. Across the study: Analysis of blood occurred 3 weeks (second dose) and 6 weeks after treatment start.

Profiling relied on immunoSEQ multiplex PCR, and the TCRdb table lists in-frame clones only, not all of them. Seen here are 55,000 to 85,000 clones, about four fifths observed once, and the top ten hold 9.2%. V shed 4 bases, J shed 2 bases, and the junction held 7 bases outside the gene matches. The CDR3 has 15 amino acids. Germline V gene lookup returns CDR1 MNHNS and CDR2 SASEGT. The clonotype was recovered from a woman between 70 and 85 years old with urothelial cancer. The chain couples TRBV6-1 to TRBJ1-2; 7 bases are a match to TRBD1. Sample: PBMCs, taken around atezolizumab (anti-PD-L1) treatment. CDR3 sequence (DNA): TGTGCCAGCAGTGTCCTAGGACAGGACAACTATGGCTACACCTTC. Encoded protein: CASSVLGQDNYGYTF.